This T cell receptor beta chain is from a study of T cells in Graves' hyperthyroidism and ophthalmopathy. General study results and limits: Most expanded thyroid clonotypes above 0.001 also appeared in blood. Stable hyperthyroidism was separated from ophthalmopathy by a model based on 13 V-J features.

Graves' hyperthyroidism was deemed stable given no ophthalmopathy progression within 18 months. TCR beta CDR3 regions were amplified from RNA transcripts. The HTBI primer set drove a first-round RT-PCR of the TCR CDR3. One entry per CDR3 protein results from TCRdb running MiXCR on the multiplex PCR reads. In the table there are fewer than 750,000 distinct CDR3 sequences, about 43% of which are singletons. On this clonotype: Antigen unknown.

The sequence was collected from a woman aged 18-29 years with Graves' hyperthyroidism. Sequencing was performed on peripheral blood or thyroid tissue (not recorded which).

The CDR3 coding sequence is TGTGCCAGCAGCTTGACCGGGGCCGGTGAGCAGTTCTTC. Its translation: CASSLTGAGEQFF. The genes are TRBV5-8 and TRBJ2-7; D tentatively reads TRBD1 or TRBD2 (5 bases each). The closer fit of TRBJ2-1 to the DNA end suggests the J call may be wrong. Germline V lookup: CDR1 SGHTS, CDR2 YDEGEE. This CDR3 has 13 amino acids.